This T cell receptor beta chain came from a study of control samples from healthy donors and cancer patients (dated by TCRdb to the early 2020s). In the case of this clone: This clone's antigen is unknown. Base-call qualities are not available, and no considerably larger clone is one nucleotide away.

The CDR3 covers 14 residues, taking in both the cysteine and the phenylalanine. Solely the CDR3 DNA is kept, with 42 bases framed from the first base. The germline V gene yields SGHVS for CDR1 and FQNEAQ for CDR2. V gives up 5 bases and J gives up 6 bases, and the segment between their germline ends measures 13 bases. Libraries were prepared through the immunoSEQ multiplex PCR assay. TCRdb limited this immuneACCESS table to in-frame rearrangements with V and J called. A share of clones is missing; checked studies link under half to unresolved V genes, and the rest is unexplained. Counted in this sample were around 100,000 clones; 85% to 90% of them appeared once. Around an eighth of the sample goes to the ten largest clones.

The chain is made from TRBV7-8 and TRBJ2-2, with no confidently assigned D gene. The sample comprised blood. The source is a man aged 30-40 years in good health. The CDR3 loop reads CASSRIVGAGELFF. The DNA sequence is given as TGTGCCAGCAGCCGAATAGTGGGCGCCGGGGAGCTGTTTTTT.